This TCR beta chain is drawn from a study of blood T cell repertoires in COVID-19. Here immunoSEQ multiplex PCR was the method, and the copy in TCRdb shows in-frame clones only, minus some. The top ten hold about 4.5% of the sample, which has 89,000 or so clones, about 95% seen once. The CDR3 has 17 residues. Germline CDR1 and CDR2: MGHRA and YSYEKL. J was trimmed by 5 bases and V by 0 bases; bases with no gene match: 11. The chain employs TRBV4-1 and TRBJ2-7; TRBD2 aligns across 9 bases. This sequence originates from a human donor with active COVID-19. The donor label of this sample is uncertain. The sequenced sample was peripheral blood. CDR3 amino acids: CASSQDRGGRAIHEQYF. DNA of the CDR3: TGCGCCAGCAGCCAAGATCGGGGCGGGAGGGCCATCCACGAGCAGTACTTC.